This passage covers 27 T cell receptor beta chains from one sample sequenced in a study of early T cells in non-severe SARS-CoV-2 infection. One entry per CDR3 protein, called by TCRdb with MiXCR from the 5' RACE reads. The sample records some 54,000 distinct CDR3 sequences, about 9.1% being singletons. Sequencing was done on a sample of whole blood. The receptor set was obtained from an adult who was a healthcare worker with PCR-confirmed SARS-CoV-2 infection or an uninfected control (not recorded which).

The V call is TRBV7-2, the J call TRBJ2-1, with D hard to call. Trimming removed 4 bases at V and 2 bases at J, with 12 bases between. This CDR3 has 15 residues. Per germline, CDR1 SGHTA and CDR2 FQGNSA. This CDR3 reads CASSSSWQAYNEQFF. In nucleotides, the CDR3 is TGTGCCAGCAGCTCCTCTTGGCAGGCCTACAATGAGCAGTTCTTC.

This clonotype has just a few counts. The V call is TRBV7-9, the J call TRBJ2-7; D possibly matches TRBD1 or TRBD2 (5 bases each). This CDR3 is 14 amino acids long. The germline V gene encodes CDR1 SEHNR and CDR2 FQNEAQ (reference sequence). V lost 4 bases to trimming and J lost 3 bases, with 13 bases between them. In DNA, the CDR3 is TGTGCCAGCAGCTCCGGGGCACCCCTCTACGAGCAGTACTTC. This codes for CASSSGAPLYEQYF.

The chain has TRBV7-8 and TRBJ2-4, with D unclear. This CDR3 spans 14 amino acids. Germline CDR1 SGHVS, CDR2 FQNEAQ. Deletions cut 5 bases from V and 7 bases from J, with 15 bases between. The CDR3 DNA reads as TGTGCCAGCAGCCGTGACGGACCGGAGAACATTCAGTACTTC. This encodes CASSRDGPENIQYF.

This clonotype came up many times. The chain links TRBV5-6 to TRBJ1-2, with no clear D. The ends were cut back, 0 bases at V and 6 bases at J, with 9 bases in the middle. The CDR3 spans 13 residues. Germline V gene data show CDR1 as SGHDT and CDR2 as YYEEEE. Here the CDR3 reads CASSLEGRDGYTF. The DNA of the CDR3 is TGTGCCAGCAGCTTGGAAGGGAGGGATGGCTACACCTTC.

This clonotype was observed a few times. The rearrangement joins TRBV12-3 or TRBV12-4 to TRBJ2-6; D is unclear. V was cut by 3 bases and J by 0 bases, with 12 bases left in between. CDR3 length: 17 amino acids. The CDR3 DNA sequence: TGTGCCAGCAGTTTGGCCCGGCTCAGCTCTGGGGCCAACGTCCTGACTTTC. It translates to CASSLARLSSGANVLTF.

The rearrangement joins TRBV14 to TRBJ2-4; 9 bases line up with TRBD2. CDR3 length: 14 amino acids. The germline V gene encodes CDR1 SGHDN and CDR2 FVKESK. Germline trimming cut 5 bases from V and 3 bases from J; bases unmatched to any gene: 2. The chain's CDR3 is CASSATSGKNIQYF. The CDR3 DNA sequence: TGTGCCAGCAGCGCGACTAGCGGCAAAAACATTCAGTACTTC.

This clonotype was counted many times. The chain recombines TRBV7-6 with TRBJ2-3; a weak D match, TRBD2 (6 bases). V was shortened by 5 bases and J by 4 bases, with 22 bases between the two germline ends. Germline V gives CDR1 SGHVS, CDR2 FNYEAQ. This CDR3 has 17 residues. This CDR3 is CASSHSRLVVIPDTQYF. CDR3 sequence (DNA): TGTGCCAGCAGCCACTCCCGACTAGTAGTTATCCCAGATACGCAGTATTTT. The full variable domain, its missing parts supplied by reference TRBV7-6 and TRBJ2-3, is GAGVSQSPRYKVTKRGQDVALRCDPISGHVSLYWYRQALGQGPEFLTYFNYEAQQDKSGLPNDRFSAERPEGSISTLTIQRTEQRDSAMYRCASSHSRLVVIPDTQYFGPGTRLTVL.

At least ten counts were recorded for this clonotype. The chain uses TRBV10-3 and TRBJ2-3; a weak D match, TRBD2 (5 bases). This CDR3 spans 14 amino acids. With 0 bases removed from V and 3 bases from J, the gap between germline ends came to 7 bases. The germline gives CDR1 ENHRY, CDR2 SYGVKD. The CDR3 here is CAISESGDTDTQYF. CDR3 DNA sequence: TGTGCCATCAGTGAGTCCGGGGATACAGATACGCAGTATTTT.

The V and J genes are TRBV10-2 and TRBJ2-2; D gene ambiguous. Germline assignment: CDR1 WSHSY and CDR2 SAAADI. V lost 7 bases to trimming and J lost 5 bases, with 8 bases between them. This CDR3 comprises 12 residues. The CDR3 sequence: CASIPGTGELFF. The CDR3 DNA reads as TGCGCCAGCATCCCTGGGACCGGGGAGCTGTTTTTT.

Only a few counts were recorded for this clonotype. The chain uses TRBV20-1 and TRBJ2-7; 7 positions agree with TRBD1. This CDR3 is 13 amino acids long. Unmatched junction bases numbered 8, after V lost 6 bases and J lost 3 bases. Germline assignment: CDR1 DFQATT and CDR2 SNEGSKA (reference sequence). CDR3 in DNA: TGCAGTGCGTCGACAGGGTTAAGCTACGAGCAGTACTTC. Amino acids: CSASTGLSYEQYF.

This clonotype was seen a handful of times. J is TRBJ1-1 and V is TRBV15; D gene unclear. The CDR3 runs 14 residues. The germline V gene has CDR1 LNHNV and CDR2 YYDKDF (reference sequence). V was trimmed by 6 bases and J by 6 bases, leaving 17 bases between them. Written as DNA, the CDR3 is TGTGCCACCAGTCTTACTTTTAAGGTCGCTGAAGCTTTCTTT. It codes for CATSLTFKVAEAFF.

The sample holds many counts of this clonotype. The rearrangement uses TRBV7-2 and TRBJ2-2, with D perhaps matching TRBD1 (5 bases). CDR1 is SGHTA, CDR2 FQGNSA, per germline. V lost 5 bases and J lost 2, with 18 bases in between. The CDR3 totals 17 residues. DNA for the CDR3: TGTGCCAGCAGCCCCAATGCGAGGACAACCAACACCGGGGAGCTGTTTTTT. As protein: CASSPNARTTNTGELFF. Based on the CDR3 plus reference TRBV7-2 and TRBJ2-2, the full variable domain is GAGVSQSPSNKVTEKGKDVELRCDPISGHTALYWYRQSLGQGLEFLIYFQGNSAPDKSGLPSDRFSAERTGGSVSTLTIQRTQQEDSAVYLCASSPNARTTNTGELFFGEGSRLTVL.

The chain links TRBV6-6 to TRBJ2-7; 7 bases agree with TRBD1. V gave up 10 bases and J gave up 3 bases; unmatched junction bases: 9. From germline, CDR1 is MNHNY and CDR2 SVGAGI (reference sequence). The length of the CDR3 is 13 residues. The CDR3 DNA reads as TGTGCCATCGGACCGGGACAGTACTACGAGCAGTACTTC. It encodes CAIGPGQYYEQYF.

This chain uses TRBV11-2 with TRBJ1-1, with D tentatively TRBD1 (6 bases). Germline assignment: CDR1 SGHAT and CDR2 FQNNGV. V lost 5 bases and J 11 bases, leaving 21 bases between the germline ends. This CDR3 contains 14 residues. In DNA, the CDR3 is TGTGCCAGCAGCGCAGTCAGGGGCAGGGTAGATGCTTTCTTT. Its protein is CASSAVRGRVDAFF.

The chain employs TRBV29-1 and TRBJ2-3, with TRBD2 as a possible D gene (6 bases). The CDR3 covers 13 residues. The V gene's germline CDR1 is SQVTM and CDR2 ANQGSEA. The V and J ends lost 3 bases and 5 bases respectively, with 12 bases between them. This chain's CDR3 is CSVDGQEGDTQYF. The CDR3 bases are TGCAGCGTTGACGGGCAGGAGGGAGATACGCAGTATTTT.

The chain employs TRBV29-1 and TRBJ2-7, with TRBD2 matching 9 bases. The CDR3 covers 14 residues. V lost 6 bases and J lost 0; bases outside the gene matches: 6. Germline V gene sequence: CDR1 SQVTM, CDR2 ANQGSEA. CDR3 residues: CSVKRLADSYEQYF. The CDR3 nucleotides are TGCAGCGTGAAAAGACTAGCGGACTCCTACGAGCAGTACTTC.

J is TRBJ2-1 and V is TRBV7-2, with TRBD2 matching over 14 bases. V was pared by 1 base and J by 3 bases, with 5 bases of the junction left unmatched. CDR3 length: 18 amino acids. CDR1 and CDR2 from the germline V gene are SGHTA and FQGNSA. This CDR3 reads CASSLGRLAGGRYNEQFF. CDR3 sequence (DNA): TGTGCCAGCAGCTTAGGCCGACTAGCGGGAGGGCGCTACAATGAGCAGTTCTTC.

This clonotype was detected many times. The chain joins TRBV25-1 to TRBJ2-2; TRBD2 aligns across 7 bases. CDR1 and CDR2 (germline): MGHDK, SYGVNS. The V segment lost 0 bases and the J segment 4 bases; nucleotides outside the gene matches: 2. This CDR3 comprises 15 residues. CDR3 sequence reads: CASSEYGGSTGELFF. The CDR3 DNA reads as TGTGCCAGCAGTGAATACGGCGGGAGCACCGGGGAGCTGTTTTTT.

As concerns this clonotype: With a much larger clone just one base away, this may be a read error. CDR3 loop: CASSLMGGSDTQYF. The CDR3 DNA reads as TGTGCCAGCAGCTTAATGGGGGGCTCAGATACGCAGTATTTT. The V and J genes are TRBV7-2 and TRBJ2-3; D may match TRBD1 or TRBD2 (6 bases each). V lost 2 bases, J lost 4 bases, and 10 bases lay in between. The CDR3 has 14 residues. Per the germline V gene, CDR1 is SGHTA and CDR2 is FQGNSA.

This clonotype was counted ten times or more. This chain links TRBV24-1 with TRBJ2-1; D is unresolved. V lost 4 bases to trimming and J lost 6 bases, with 3 bases between them. There are 11 residues in the CDR3. CDR1 and CDR2 from the germline V gene are KGHDR and SFDVKD. In DNA form, the CDR3 reads TGTGCCACCAGTGACGGCAATGAGCAGTTCTTC. Translation gives CATSDGNEQFF.

The chain has TRBV6-6 and TRBJ2-3; 7 nucleotides agree with TRBD2. Germline V gives CDR1 MNHNY, CDR2 SVGAGI (reference sequence). CDR3 length equals 15 residues. V gave up 2 bases and J gave up 2 bases; unmatched junction bases: 4. The CDR3 DNA is TGTGCCAGCAGTTACCTTACTAGCGTCACAGATACGCAGTATTTT. This encodes CASSYLTSVTDTQYF.

This clonotype came up many times. V and J are TRBV7-2 and TRBJ2-5; TRBD1 matches 10 bases. J gave up 2 bases and V 5 bases, and 5 bases lay outside the gene matches. The CDR3 length is 15 residues. Germline CDR1 is SGHTA and CDR2 is FQGNSA. CDR3 amino acids: CASSRDRGQQETQYF. CDR3 bases: TGTGCCAGCAGCAGAGACAGGGGGCAGCAAGAGACCCAGTACTTC.

Here the CDR3 reads CASSYESGMGKFF. The CDR3 DNA sequence: TGTGCCAGCAGCTACGAGAGCGGGATGGGGAAGTTCTTC. The chain combines TRBV7-8 with TRBJ2-1; 7 bases align to TRBD2. The ends lost 4 bases at V and 14 bases at J; junction bases unmatched: 11. Germline lookup yields CDR1 SGHVS and CDR2 FQNEAQ. The CDR3 has 13 residues.

The rearrangement uses TRBV5-1 and TRBJ2-7; 10 nucleotides align to TRBD2. Germline CDR1 and CDR2: SGHRS and YFSETQ. The CDR3 spans 14 residues. J gave up 3 bases and V 5 bases, and 5 bases lay outside the gene matches. CDR3 loop: CASRLSSGSYEQYF. In nucleotides, the CDR3 is TGCGCCAGCAGACTTTCTAGCGGGAGCTACGAGCAGTACTTC.

This clonotype was found many times. This CDR3 reads CASSSKGGETEAFF. CDR3 nucleotides: TGTGCCAGCAGCTCGAAGGGAGGAGAGACTGAAGCTTTCTTT. The chain employs TRBV11-3 and TRBJ1-1; D ambiguous. CDR3 length equals 14 residues. The germline V gene encodes CDR1 SGHNT and CDR2 YENEEA. Trimming left V 4 bases short and J 5 bases short, with 14 bases between.

The rearrangement uses TRBV4-2 and TRBJ2-1; 9 bases are a match to TRBD2. Unmatched junction bases numbered 2, after V lost 5 bases and J lost 0 bases. The germline gives CDR1 LGHNA, CDR2 YNFKEQ. The CDR3 has 15 amino acids. CDR3 sequence: CASSSGLASYNEQFF. The CDR3 bases are TGTGCCAGCAGCTCGGGACTAGCCTCCTACAATGAGCAGTTCTTC.

The rearrangement joins TRBV15 to TRBJ2-6; tentatively, D is TRBD1 (6 bases). The CDR3 length is 15 residues. In germline, CDR1 is LNHNV, CDR2 YYDKDF (reference sequence). Trimming pared 7 bases from V and 0 bases from J, leaving 10 bases between. The CDR3 sequence is CATKQGSSGANVLTF. The CDR3 DNA reads as TGTGCCACCAAACAGGGTAGCTCTGGGGCCAACGTCCTGACTTTC.